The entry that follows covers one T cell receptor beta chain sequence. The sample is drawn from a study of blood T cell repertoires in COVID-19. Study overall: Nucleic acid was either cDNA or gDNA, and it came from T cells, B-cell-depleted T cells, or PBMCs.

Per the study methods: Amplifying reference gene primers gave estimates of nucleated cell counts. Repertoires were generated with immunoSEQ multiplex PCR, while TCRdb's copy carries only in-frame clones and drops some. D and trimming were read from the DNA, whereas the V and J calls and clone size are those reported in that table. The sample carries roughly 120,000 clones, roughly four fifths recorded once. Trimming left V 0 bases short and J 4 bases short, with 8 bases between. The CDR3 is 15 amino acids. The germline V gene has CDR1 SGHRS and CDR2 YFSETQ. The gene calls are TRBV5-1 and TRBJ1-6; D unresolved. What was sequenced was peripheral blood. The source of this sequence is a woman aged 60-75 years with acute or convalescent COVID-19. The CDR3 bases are TGCGCCAGCAGCTTGGCCTTAGCATATAATTCACCCCTCCACTTT. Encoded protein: CASSLALAYNSPLHF.